Below are 31 T cell receptor beta chains sequenced from a single sample in a study of a mutant IDH1 vaccine in newly diagnosed glioma. The assay was immunoSEQ multiplex PCR, and TCRdb's table has in-frame clones only and misses some. The data show more than 60,000 clones, around 74% seen once. The sample's time point: week 35, safety follow-up. With topical imiquimod, each dose of the vaccine consisted of 300 ug of mutant IDH1 20-mer peptide. The antigens these receptors bind are not known. The sample was PBMCs, taken from a glioma patient whose treatment included an IDH1 peptide vaccine. These receptors were collected from a man aged 50 to 59 with glioma.

This clone was found once. The V call is TRBV2, the J call TRBJ2-1; TRBD2 might be the D (7 bases). CDR3 length equals 13 residues. V gave up 11 bases and J gave up 0 bases, with 11 bases separating them. Germline V gene sequence: CDR1 SNHLY, CDR2 FYNNEI. The CDR3 region has the DNA TGTGCCGCGGGGGCTAGCTCCTACAATGAGCAGTTCTTC. Protein product: CAAGASSYNEQFF.

This rearrangement joins TRBV5-1 to TRBJ2-7, with D unclear. V shed 4 bases and J shed 2 bases, with 4 bases lying between them. The CDR3 consists of 11 residues. The germline V gene has CDR1 SGHRS and CDR2 YFSETQ. This chain's CDR3 is CASSATYEQYF. DNA of the CDR3: TGCGCCAGCAGCGCTACCTACGAGCAGTACTTC.

V and J are TRBV30 and TRBJ2-6; D not certain. Trimming cost V 8 bases and J 0 bases, with 8 bases left between them. The CDR3 sequence is 13 residues long. In germline, CDR1 is GTSNPN, CDR2 SVGIG (reference sequence). CDR3 region: CALSGSGANVLTF. Here the CDR3 DNA reads TGTGCCCTTTCAGGCTCTGGGGCCAACGTCCTGACTTTC.

This clone has ten or more counts. The chain joins TRBV6-5 to TRBJ1-1; D gene uncertain. Germline values: CDR1 MNHEY, CDR2 SVGAGI. Trimming removed 4 bases from V and 4 bases from J, with 10 bases in between. The CDR3 is 13 residues long. The CDR3 nucleotides read TGTGCCAGCAGTTCGCCATTAGGCACTGAAGCTTTCTTT. Amino acids: CASSSPLGTEAFF.

This clone was seen just once. The chain employs TRBV29-1 and TRBJ1-1; the D is unclear. The V end was cut by 2 bases, the J end by 6 bases, with 16 bases between. Germline V gene sequence: CDR1 SQVTM, CDR2 ANQGSEA. CDR3 length: 14 amino acids. CDR3 loop: CSVEFARFPAEAFF. CDR3 DNA: TGCAGCGTTGAATTCGCCCGGTTTCCGGCTGAAGCTTTCTTT.

This clone was counted a few times. The gene calls are TRBV6-5 and TRBJ1-1, with a possible D match to TRBD1 (5 bases). V was clipped by 7 bases and J by 4 bases, with 16 bases between them. Germline V gives CDR1 MNHEY, CDR2 SVGAGI. This CDR3 is 14 amino acids long. The CDR3 loop reads CASMAGQGFTEAFF. The CDR3, as DNA: TGTGCCAGCATGGCGGGCCAGGGATTCACTGAAGCTTTCTTT.

The V call is TRBV5-4, the J call TRBJ1-5; D is perhaps TRBD1 (5 bases). This CDR3 contains 13 residues. Germline V gene data show CDR1 as SGHNT and CDR2 as YYREEE (reference sequence). V was cut by 0 bases and J by 9 bases, with 10 bases left in between. CDR3 sequence reads: CASSLAGGGPQHF. CDR3 nucleotide sequence: TGTGCCAGCAGCTTGGCTGGGGGGGGGCCCCAGCATTTT.

There are a few counts of this clone. This chain links TRBV30 with TRBJ1-1; no firm D call. Trimming left V 1 base short and J 8 bases short, with 14 bases between. CDR1 and CDR2 (germline): GTSNPN, SVGIG (reference sequence). The CDR3 has 13 amino acids. CDR3 loop: CAWSGPRLREAFF. CDR3 in DNA: TGTGCCTGGAGTGGACCCCGGCTTCGGGAAGCTTTCTTT.

This sequence joins TRBV11-2 and TRBJ1-6, with 8 nucleotides matching TRBD1. CDR1 and CDR2 from the germline V gene are SGHAT and FQNNGV. This CDR3 has 15 residues. V was pared by 1 base and J by 9 bases, with 5 bases of the junction left unmatched. CDR3 nucleotides: TGTGCCAGCAGCTTAGGGACAGGGAGTGCTTCACCCCTCCACTTT. This encodes CASSLGTGSASPLHF.

This clone was seen repeatedly, ten times or more. The chain links TRBV11-2 to TRBJ2-3, with 9 bases that match TRBD2. V gave up 3 bases and J gave up 1 base; unmatched junction bases: 11. The CDR3 spans 18 residues. Per germline, CDR1 SGHAT and CDR2 FQNNGV. DNA for the CDR3: TGTGCCAGCAGCTTCCCCTTAGGAGCGGGGGGACGCACAGATACGCAGTATTTT. Amino acid sequence: CASSFPLGAGGRTDTQYF.

The chain joins TRBV27 to TRBJ2-7; TRBD1 is a possible D gene (5 bases). The germline gives CDR1 MNHEY, CDR2 SMNVEV (reference sequence). The CDR3 extends over 13 amino acids. Trimming took off 6 bases at V and 1 base at J, with 10 bases between the two ends. The CDR3 DNA is TGTGCCAGCAGCCTCAGGGTTTCCTACGAGCAGTACTTC. Translating it yields CASSLRVSYEQYF.

J is TRBJ1-6 and V is TRBV7-9; perhaps TRBD1 as D (5 bases). The CDR3 has 16 residues. CDR1 and CDR2 from the germline V gene are SEHNR and FQNEAQ (reference sequence). Trimming left V 5 bases short and J 6 bases short, with 17 bases between. This CDR3 is CASSADRGRGNSPLHF. In nucleotides, the CDR3 is TGTGCCAGCAGCGCAGACCGGGGAAGGGGTAATTCACCCCTCCACTTT.

About this clone: A read error may account for a junction end that differs from germline. The rearrangement links TRBV7-7 to TRBJ2-7; maybe TRBD1 (6 bases). The CDR3 runs to 13 residues. Per the germline V gene, CDR1 is SSHAT and CDR2 is FNYEAQ (reference sequence). Written as DNA, the CDR3 is TGTGCTAGCAGCCCGGGACACGCTACGGAGCAGTACTTC. Its protein product is CASSPGHATEQYF.

The chain recombines TRBV4-3 with TRBJ2-5; 7 bases are shared with TRBD1. CDR3 length: 15 residues. V shed 0 bases and J 5 bases; nucleotides not matched to a gene: 6. The germline CDR1 and CDR2 sequences are LGHNA and YSLEER. CDR3 residues: CASSQDWARGETQYF. In DNA form, the CDR3 reads TGCGCCAGCAGCCAAGATTGGGCCAGGGGGGAGACCCAGTACTTC.

The chain has TRBV2 and TRBJ1-2; possible D gene TRBD1, 5 bases. Germline lookup yields CDR1 SNHLY and CDR2 FYNNEI. With 4 bases removed from V and 1 base from J, the gap between germline ends came to 10 bases. The CDR3 has 14 residues. The CDR3 loop is CASSVLDNNYGYTF. CDR3 bases: TGTGCCAGCAGTGTCTTGGACAATAACTATGGCTACACCTTC.

This clone turned up a few times. The chain links TRBV30 to TRBJ1-6; 11 bases are a match to TRBD1. The junction had 6 bases not matched to a gene; V was cut back by 2 bases and J by 9 bases. Germline V gives CDR1 GTSNPN, CDR2 SVGIG (reference sequence). The CDR3 covers 15 residues. The CDR3 loop is CAWSRGGQGVSPLHF. CDR3 bases: TGTGCCTGGAGTAGAGGGGGACAGGGGGTTTCACCCCTCCACTTT.

The CDR3 DNA follows: TGTGCCAGCAGCTTAGCGGGTCGGTATCAGCCCCAGCATTTT. It is translated as CASSLAGRYQPQHF. This chain connects TRBV7-6 to TRBJ1-5; the D is unclear. This CDR3 has 14 amino acids. Germline CDR1 is SGHVS and CDR2 is FNYEAQ. Trimming left V 0 bases short and J 5 bases short, with 8 bases between.

This sequence joins TRBV13 and TRBJ2-5; 8 positions agree with TRBD1. The CDR3 has 15 residues. V shed 4 bases and J 1 base; nucleotides not matched to a gene: 5. Germline assignment: CDR1 PRHDT and CDR2 FYEKMQ (reference sequence). The CDR3 spells CASSSRGRSQETQYF. The DNA of the CDR3 is TGTGCCAGCAGCTCCAGGGGGCGCTCCCAAGAGACCCAGTACTTC.

This chain uses TRBV7-9 with TRBJ2-7; D unclear. The CDR3 contains 11 residues. Trimming took off 1 base at V and 5 bases at J, with 3 bases between the two ends. CDR1 SEHNR and CDR2 FQNEAQ come from the germline V gene (reference sequence). The CDR3 region is CASSLVDEQYF. For the CDR3, the DNA is TGTGCCAGCAGCTTAGTGGACGAGCAGTACTTC.

This chain joins TRBV29-1 and TRBJ1-2; D is perhaps TRBD1 (5 bases). Trimming stripped 7 bases from V and 5 bases from J, with 17 bases between. The CDR3 has 13 amino acids. In germline, CDR1 is SQVTM, CDR2 ANQGSEA. CDR3 loop: CSAVGSGTYGYTF. In DNA, the CDR3 is TGCAGCGCCGTGGGATCGGGGACTTATGGCTACACCTTC.

The chain combines TRBV15 with TRBJ1-3; TRBD1 might be the D (5 bases). The CDR3 covers 14 residues. Germline-derived CDR1 and CDR2 are LNHNV and YYDKDF (reference sequence). V lost 5 bases to trimming and J lost 0 bases, with 8 bases between them. CDR3 nucleotide sequence: TGTGCCACCAGCCTGGGGACCTCTGGAAACACCATATATTTT. It is translated as CATSLGTSGNTIYF.

The gene calls are TRBV5-6 and TRBJ2-5; D ambiguous. CDR3 size: 11 residues. Germline V gene data show CDR1 as SGHDT and CDR2 as YYEEEE. V lost 4 bases and J lost 2, with 3 bases in between. Written as DNA, the CDR3 is TGTGCCAGCAGCAAGCAAGAGACCCAGTACTTC. It translates to CASSKQETQYF.

The rearrangement uses TRBV12-5 and TRBJ1-1; D is unclear. The V and J ends lost 5 bases and 2 bases respectively, with 9 bases between them. Germline CDR1 LGHNT, CDR2 FRNRAP. The length of the CDR3 is 13 residues. CDR3 amino acids: CASGTQSNTEAFF. The CDR3 DNA reads TGTGCTAGTGGTACTCAGTCTAACACTGAAGCTTTCTTT.

The chain has TRBV6-1 and TRBJ1-6; no clear D gene. Germline CDR1 and CDR2: MNHNS and SASEGT. The CDR3 is 16 amino acids. V was trimmed by 3 bases and J by 0 bases, leaving 9 bases between them. Written as DNA, the CDR3 is TGTGCCAGCAGTGAGGTGCCGAGCTCCTATAATTCACCCCTCCACTTT. Its protein product is CASSEVPSSYNSPLHF.

This sequence joins TRBV19 and TRBJ1-2, with no clear D. This CDR3 is built from 14 residues. V lost 3 bases, J lost 4 bases, and 12 bases lay in between. Germline V CDR1 and CDR2: LNHDA, SQIVND (reference sequence). CDR3 sequence: CASSIVGDTYGYTF. The CDR3 DNA reads as TGTGCCAGTAGTATTGTCGGGGATACCTATGGCTACACCTTC.

The J gene is TRBJ2-7, the V gene TRBV7-2; D gene unclear. CDR1 and CDR2 (germline): SGHTA, FQGNSA. Trimming took 0 bases from V and 0 from J, leaving 3 bases between them. The CDR3 length is 13 residues. Written as DNA, the CDR3 is TGTGCCAGCAGCTTAGCTTTCTCCTACGAGCAGTACTTC. It encodes CASSLAFSYEQYF.

This clone was observed a few times. CDR3 sequence reads: CASTQGGWNNEQFF. The CDR3 DNA sequence: TGTGCCAGCACCCAGGGCGGGTGGAACAATGAGCAGTTCTTC. This chain uses TRBV25-1 with TRBJ2-1; D might be TRBD1 or TRBD2, each matching 5 bases. The length of the CDR3 is 14 residues. V lost 7 bases and J 5 bases, leaving 15 bases between the germline ends. CDR1 and CDR2 (germline): MGHDK, SYGVNS.

The rearrangement joins TRBV5-1 to TRBJ2-1; 7 bases map to TRBD2. CDR3 length: 16 residues. Unmatched junction bases numbered 4, after V lost 1 base and J lost 0 bases. The V gene's germline CDR1 is SGHRS and CDR2 YFSETQ. CDR3 loop: CASSLMGGGSYNEQFF. The CDR3 region has the DNA TGCGCCAGCAGCTTGATGGGCGGGGGCTCCTACAATGAGCAGTTCTTC.

This clone was picked up one time. The chain uses TRBV2 and TRBJ1-5, with D maybe TRBD1 (5 bases). Between the trimmed V and J ends, which lost 7 bases and 7 bases, there was a span of 11 bases. The CDR3 runs 12 residues. The germline CDR1 and CDR2 sequences are SNHLY and FYNNEI. CDR3: CASMGGEQPQHF. CDR3 in DNA: TGTGCCAGCATGGGGGGGGAGCAGCCCCAGCATTTT.

The chain has TRBV5-1 and TRBJ1-4, with TRBD1 matching over 8 bases. CDR3 length: 14 amino acids. Germline V gives CDR1 SGHRS, CDR2 YFSETQ. V dropped 4 bases and J dropped 8; count of bases not matched to a gene: 7. Here the CDR3 DNA reads TGCGCCAGCAGCGAGGGACAGGAGTACGAAAAACTGTTTTTT. It translates to CASSEGQEYEKLFF.

The chain links TRBV5-1 to TRBJ2-4, with unresolved D. Per the germline V gene, CDR1 is SGHRS and CDR2 is YFSETQ. This CDR3 has 12 amino acids. Between the trimmed V and J ends, which lost 4 bases and 6 bases, there was a span of 8 bases. The CDR3, as DNA: TGCGCCAGCAGCCCCGCCTCAAACATTCAGTACTTC. This sequence encodes CASSPASNIQYF.